This T cell receptor beta chain appears in the sequencing data of a study of cytomegalovirus exposure and HLA in healthy donors. Overall study findings and caveats: Earlier analysis looked at TCR beta V segments, and most were productive about 87% or about 30% of the time. An Asian-associated ancestry cluster reportedly showed fewer N-insertions than the roughly 700-donor mean in a later analysis. Sequencing depth across donors, presence/absence analyses assumed, was roughly uniform.

As regards this clone: The antigen remains unidentified.

The PCR employed 60 Vbeta primers together with 13 Jbeta primers. Profiling relied on immunoSEQ multiplex PCR, and the TCRdb table lists in-frame clones only, not all of them. The table lists about 44,000 clones, around 87% of them singletons. CDR3 length: 13 residues. The V end lost 5 bases, the J end lost 9 bases, and 14 bases lay between the germline ends. From germline, CDR1 is KGHSH and CDR2 LQKENI. This chain connects TRBV18 to TRBJ2-1; D may be TRBD2 (5 bases). The receptor was isolated from a middle-aged woman in good health and CMV-seropositive. Specimen: PBMCs. The CDR3 coding sequence is TGTGCCAGCTCATTCGACTCCAGCGGTGAGCAGTTCTTC. It is translated as CASSFDSSGEQFF.